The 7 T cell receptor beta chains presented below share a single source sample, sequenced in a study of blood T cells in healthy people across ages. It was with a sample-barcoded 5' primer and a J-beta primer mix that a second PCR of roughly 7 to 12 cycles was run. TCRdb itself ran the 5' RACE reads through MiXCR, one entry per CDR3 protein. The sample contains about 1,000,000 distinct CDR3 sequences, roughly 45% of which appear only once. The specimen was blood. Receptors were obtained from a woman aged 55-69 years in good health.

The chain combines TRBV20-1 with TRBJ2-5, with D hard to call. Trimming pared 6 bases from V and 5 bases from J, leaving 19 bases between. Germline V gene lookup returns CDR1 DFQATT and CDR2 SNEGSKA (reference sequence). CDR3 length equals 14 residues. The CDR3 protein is CSAQTGQGRETQYF. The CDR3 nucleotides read TGCAGTGCCCAGACCGGTCAAGGACGGGAGACCCAGTACTTC.

The CDR3 bases are TGTGCCAGCAGTGTAATACAGTTGAACACTGAAGCTTTCTTT. This translates into CASSVIQLNTEAFF. The V call is TRBV28, the J call TRBJ1-1; D gene unclear. CDR1 and CDR2 from the germline V gene are MDHEN and SYDVKM. V dropped 5 bases and J dropped 0 bases, with 10 bases sitting between them. This CDR3 comprises 14 residues. The whole variable domain, filled in from reference TRBV28 and TRBJ1-1, reads DVKVTQSSRYLVKRTGEKVFLECVQDMDHENMFWYRQDPGLGLRLIYFSYDVKMKEKGDIPEGYSVSREKKERFSLILESASTNQTSMYLCASSVIQLNTEAFFGQGTRLTVV.

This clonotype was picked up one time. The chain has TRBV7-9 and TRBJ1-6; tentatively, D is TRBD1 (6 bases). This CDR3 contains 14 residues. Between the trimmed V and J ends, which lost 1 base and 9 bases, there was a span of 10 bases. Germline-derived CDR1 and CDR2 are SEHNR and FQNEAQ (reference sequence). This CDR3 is CASSLVHRASPLHF. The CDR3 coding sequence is TGTGCCAGCAGCTTAGTTCACAGGGCTTCACCCCTCCACTTT. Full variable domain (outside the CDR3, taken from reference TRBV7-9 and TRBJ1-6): DTGVSQNPRHKITKRGQNVTFRCDPISEHNRLYWYRQTLGQGPEFLTYFQNEAQLEKSRLLSDRFSAERPKGSFSTLEIQRTEQGDSAMYLCASSLVHRASPLHFGNGTRLTVT.

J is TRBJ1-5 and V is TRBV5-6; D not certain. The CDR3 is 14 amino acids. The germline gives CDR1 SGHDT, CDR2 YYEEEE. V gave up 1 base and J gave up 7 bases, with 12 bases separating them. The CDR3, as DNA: TGTGCCAGCAGCTTGTGGATGCTCGGGCAGCCCCAGCATTTT. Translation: CASSLWMLGQPQHF.

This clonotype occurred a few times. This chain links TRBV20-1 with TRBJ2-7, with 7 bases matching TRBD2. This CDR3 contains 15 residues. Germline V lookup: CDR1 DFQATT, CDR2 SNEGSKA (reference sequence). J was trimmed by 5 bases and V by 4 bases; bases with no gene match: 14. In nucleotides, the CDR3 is TGCAGTGCTATACCCTACAGCGGGACTCAAAACGAGCAGTACTTC. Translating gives CSAIPYSGTQNEQYF.

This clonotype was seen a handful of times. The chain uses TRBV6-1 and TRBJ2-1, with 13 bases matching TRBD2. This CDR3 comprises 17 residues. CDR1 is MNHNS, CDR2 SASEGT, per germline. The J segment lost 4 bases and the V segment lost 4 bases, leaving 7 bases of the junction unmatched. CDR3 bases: TGTGCCAGCAGTGCTCCCGGGACTAGCGGGGTTTACAATGAGCAGTTCTTC. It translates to CASSAPGTSGVYNEQFF.

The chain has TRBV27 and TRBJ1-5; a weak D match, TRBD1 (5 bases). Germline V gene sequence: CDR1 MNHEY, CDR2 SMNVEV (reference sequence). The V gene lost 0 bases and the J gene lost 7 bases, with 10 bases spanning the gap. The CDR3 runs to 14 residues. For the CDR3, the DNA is TGTGCCAGCAGTTTATCCGTGACAGCCCAGCCCCAGCATTTT. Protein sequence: CASSLSVTAQPQHF.